Each of the 16 T cell receptor beta chains below was sequenced from the same sample in a study of regulatory and conventional T cells in RAG deficiency. The sorted conventional CD4+ T cells were CD25-low and CD127-high, with genomic DNA sequenced. The data were produced by immunoSEQ multiplex PCR, yet TCRdb's version contains in-frame clones alone and is incomplete. The sample carries about 46,000 clones, about 90% recorded once. The same sample was also studied in work on regulatory T cells. From that second work: The primer mix had 52 TRBV and 13 TRBJ primers.

Sequencing input: CD4+ effector T cells sorted from blood. These receptors all stem from a human donor in good health.

The count of this clone is one. The rearrangement links TRBV18 to TRBJ2-1, with D unclear. Trimming left V 8 bases short and J 4 bases short, with 18 bases between. CDR3 length: 15 amino acids. Germline CDR1 and CDR2: KGHSH and LQKENI. The CDR3 loop is CASRTTQVEYNEQFF. The CDR3 nucleotides are TGTGCCAGCCGTACCACACAAGTAGAATACAATGAGCAGTTCTTC.

The chain links TRBV11-3 to TRBJ2-7; 11 nucleotides align to TRBD2. Germline V CDR1 and CDR2: SGHNT, YENEEA. This CDR3 is built from 15 residues. V was pared by 4 bases and J by 4 bases, with 6 bases of the junction left unmatched. This chain's CDR3 is CASSSKTSGKYEQYF. CDR3 DNA: TGTGCCAGCAGCTCAAAGACTAGCGGGAAGTACGAGCAGTACTTC. Variable domain in full (rest from reference TRBV11-3 and TRBJ2-7): EAGVVQSPRYKIIEKKQPVAFWCNPISGHNTLYWYLQNLGQGPELLIRYENEEAVDDSQLPKDRFSAERLKGVDSTLKIQPAELGDSAVYLCASSSKTSGKYEQYFGPGTRLTVT.

The gene calls are TRBV7-6 and TRBJ2-5, with 7 positions matching TRBD2. This CDR3 is built from 14 residues. Germline V gene lookup returns CDR1 SGHVS and CDR2 FNYEAQ. V shed 5 bases, J shed 1 base, and the junction held 4 bases outside the gene matches. The CDR3 sequence: CASSLLAGQETQYF. In nucleotides, the CDR3 is TGTGCCAGCAGCCTTTTAGCGGGCCAAGAGACCCAGTACTTC.

The V and J genes are TRBV7-9 and TRBJ2-3; D gene unclear. This CDR3 region has 14 residues. Germline assignment: CDR1 SEHNR and CDR2 FQNEAQ (reference sequence). V was clipped by 5 bases and J by 2 bases, with 11 bases between them. The CDR3 reads CASSLPAPTDTQYF. The CDR3 coding sequence is TGTGCCAGCAGCCTTCCAGCACCCACAGATACGCAGTATTTT.

The chain has TRBV6-5 and TRBJ2-1; D gene ambiguous. The germline V gene has CDR1 MNHEY and CDR2 SVGAGI. The CDR3 has 11 residues. The V end was cut by 7 bases, the J end by 8 bases, with 9 bases between. Here the CDR3 reads CASKRTDEQFF. The CDR3 DNA sequence: TGTGCCAGCAAGCGTACAGATGAGCAGTTCTTC.

This clone was picked up one time. The chain links TRBV5-6 to TRBJ1-1, with TRBD1 matching 7 bases. CDR3 length: 17 residues. Germline V lookup: CDR1 SGHDT, CDR2 YYEEEE. Trimming took 6 bases from V and 5 from J; bases not matched to a gene: 19. The CDR3 DNA follows: TGTGCCAGCATCTCGGTCTCAGGGTCTCCCAGGGGGACTGAAGCTTTCTTT. Protein sequence: CASISVSGSPRGTEAFF.

The chain joins TRBV19 to TRBJ2-1, with 12 positions matching TRBD2. Germline assignment: CDR1 LNHDA and CDR2 SQIVND (reference sequence). V gave up 0 bases and J gave up 4 bases; unmatched junction bases: 7. This CDR3 contains 18 residues. CDR3 protein: CASSIDGLAGGYYNEQFF. CDR3 in DNA: TGTGCCAGTAGTATAGATGGGCTAGCGGGGGGGTATTACAATGAGCAGTTCTTC.

This chain links TRBV5-4 with TRBJ2-1, with TRBD2 matching over 8 bases. V shed 0 bases and J 7 bases; nucleotides not matched to a gene: 15. This CDR3 is built from 18 residues. Germline CDR1 reads SGHNT; CDR2 reads YYREEE (reference sequence). CDR3 region: CASSLGAPTSGVGNEQFF. DNA of the CDR3: TGTGCCAGCAGCTTGGGGGCCCCCACTAGCGGAGTAGGGAATGAGCAGTTCTTC.

The chain links TRBV5-1 to TRBJ2-3, with D possibly being TRBD2 (5 bases). The germline V gene encodes CDR1 SGHRS and CDR2 YFSETQ. This CDR3 contains 14 residues. V shed 4 bases and J shed 7 bases, with 16 bases lying between them. This CDR3 is CASSLDAGPYTQYF. The CDR3 DNA reads TGCGCCAGCAGCCTGGACGCGGGTCCATATACGCAGTATTTT.

The chain joins TRBV4-2 to TRBJ2-1; D unresolved. The CDR3 extends over 17 amino acids. The V gene lost 4 bases and the J gene lost 0 bases, with 16 bases spanning the gap. Germline CDR1 is LGHNA and CDR2 is YNFKEQ. CDR3 loop: CASSPALVVSSYNEQFF. CDR3 nucleotide sequence: TGTGCCAGCAGCCCTGCCCTCGTGGTCAGCTCCTACAATGAGCAGTTCTTC.

The chain is built from TRBV2 and TRBJ1-5, with a weak D call TRBD1 (5 bases). V was clipped by 7 bases and J by 1 base, with 14 bases between them. The CDR3 sequence is 15 residues long. Germline loops: CDR1 SNHLY, CDR2 FYNNEI. In DNA form, the CDR3 reads TGTGCCAGCAAGGGGCAGGGTATAAGCAATCAGCCCCAGCATTTT. This sequence encodes CASKGQGISNQPQHF.

The J gene is TRBJ1-6, the V gene TRBV28, with D unresolved. The CDR3 is 16 amino acids. Germline V gene data show CDR1 as MDHEN and CDR2 as SYDVKM. Trimming stripped 4 bases from V and 2 bases from J, with 12 bases between. CDR3 nucleotides: TGTGCCAGCAGTTATCGGCTGACACCCTATAATTCACCCCTCCACTTT. Its protein is CASSYRLTPYNSPLHF.

This clone has just one count. The J gene is TRBJ2-1, the V gene TRBV4-2; D is unresolved. Per germline, CDR1 LGHNA and CDR2 YNFKEQ. V lost 0 bases, J lost 9 bases, and 9 bases lay in between. The CDR3 is 13 residues long. CDR3 region: CASSQDRWREQFF. DNA for the CDR3: TGTGCCAGCAGCCAAGATAGGTGGCGTGAGCAGTTCTTC.

This rearrangement joins TRBV18 to TRBJ1-1, with a tentative D call TRBD1 (6 bases). Germline loops: CDR1 KGHSH, CDR2 LQKENI. Trimming removed 5 bases from V and 5 bases from J, with 18 bases in between. This CDR3 region has 15 residues. Written as DNA, the CDR3 is TGTGCCAGCTCAGAAACTTACCAGGGGACTACTGAAGCTTTCTTT. Residues: CASSETYQGTTEAFF.

A single count supports this clone. The V call is TRBV9, the J call TRBJ1-2; D may be TRBD1 (6 bases). The CDR3 spans 12 residues. V was shortened by 2 bases and J by 8 bases, with 10 bases between the two germline ends. Germline V gene data show CDR1 as SGDLS and CDR2 as YYNGEE. CDR3: CASSVSRGGYTF. CDR3 DNA: TGTGCCAGCAGCGTCTCCAGGGGCGGCTACACCTTC. The full variable domain, rest sourced from reference TRBV9 and TRBJ1-2, is DSGVTQTPKHLITATGQRVTLRCSPRSGDLSVYWYQQSLDQGLQFLIQYYNGEERAKGNILERFSAQQFPDLHSELNLSSLELGDSALYFCASSVSRGGYTFGSGTRLTVV.

V gene TRBV7-9 combines with J gene TRBJ1-5; the D is unclear. Germline V gives CDR1 SEHNR, CDR2 FQNEAQ (reference sequence). There are 13 residues in the CDR3. V lost 8 bases to trimming and J lost 4 bases, with 12 bases between them. This CDR3 is CASEGATNQPQHF. The CDR3, as DNA: TGTGCCAGCGAAGGAGCCACAAATCAGCCCCAGCATTTT.